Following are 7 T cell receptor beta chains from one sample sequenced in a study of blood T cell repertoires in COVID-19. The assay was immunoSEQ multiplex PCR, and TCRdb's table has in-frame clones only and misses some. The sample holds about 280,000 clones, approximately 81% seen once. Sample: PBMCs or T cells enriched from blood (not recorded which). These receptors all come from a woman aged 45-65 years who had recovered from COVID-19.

The CDR3 reads CASSLELAVTDTQYF. Written as DNA, the CDR3 is TGCGCCAGCAGCTTGGAACTAGCGGTGACAGATACGCAGTATTTT. The rearrangement joins TRBV5-1 to TRBJ2-3, with TRBD2 identical over 8 bases. Losses at the gene ends were 0 bases for V and 3 bases for J; bases not matched to a gene: 3. CDR1 and CDR2 (germline): SGHRS, YFSETQ. CDR3 length: 15 residues.

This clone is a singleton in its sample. CDR3 in DNA: TGTGCCTGGAACGGTCTCCGCGGGGGGGGCAATGAGCAGTTCTTC. The encoded protein is CAWNGLRGGGNEQFF. The chain uses TRBV30 and TRBJ2-1, with 9 bases fitting TRBD2. Unmatched junction bases numbered 10, after V lost 4 bases and J lost 6 bases. CDR1 and CDR2 (germline): GTSNPN, SVGIG (reference sequence). The CDR3 covers 15 residues.

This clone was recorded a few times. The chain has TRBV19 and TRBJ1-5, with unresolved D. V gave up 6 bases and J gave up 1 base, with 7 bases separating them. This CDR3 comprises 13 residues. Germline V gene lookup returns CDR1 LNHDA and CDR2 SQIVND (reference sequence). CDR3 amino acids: CASRSSSNQPQHF. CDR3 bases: TGTGCCAGTAGGAGTTCGAGCAATCAGCCCCAGCATTTT.

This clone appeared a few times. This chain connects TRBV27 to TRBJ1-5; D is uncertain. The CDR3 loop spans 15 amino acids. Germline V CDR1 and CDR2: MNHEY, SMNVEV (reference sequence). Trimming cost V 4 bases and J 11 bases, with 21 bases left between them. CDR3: CASSSPGRGGPTQHF. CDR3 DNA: TGTGCCAGCAGTTCCCCGGGGAGAGGAGGTCCGACCCAGCATTTT.

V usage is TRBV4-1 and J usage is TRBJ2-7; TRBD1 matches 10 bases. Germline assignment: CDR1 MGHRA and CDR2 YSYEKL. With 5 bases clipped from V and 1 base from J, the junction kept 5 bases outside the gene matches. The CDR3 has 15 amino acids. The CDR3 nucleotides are TGCGCCAGCAGCTACGGACAGGGGGGGTCCTACGAGCAGTACTTC. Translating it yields CASSYGQGGSYEQYF.

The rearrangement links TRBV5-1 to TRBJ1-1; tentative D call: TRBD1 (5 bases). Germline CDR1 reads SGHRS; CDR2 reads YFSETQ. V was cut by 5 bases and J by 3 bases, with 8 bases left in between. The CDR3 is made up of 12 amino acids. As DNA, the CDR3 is TGCGCCAGCAGGGCAGGGTACACTGAAGCTTTCTTT. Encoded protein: CASRAGYTEAFF.

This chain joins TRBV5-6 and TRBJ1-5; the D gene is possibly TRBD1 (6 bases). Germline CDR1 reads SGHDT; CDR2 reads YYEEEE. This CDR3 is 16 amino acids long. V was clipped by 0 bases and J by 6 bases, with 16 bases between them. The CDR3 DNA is TGTGCCAGCAGCTTGGTTGGGCAGGGGATCGGTCAGCCCCAGCATTTT. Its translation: CASSLVGQGIGQPQHF. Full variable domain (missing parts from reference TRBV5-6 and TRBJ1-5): DAGVTQSPTHLIKTRGQQVTLRCSPKSGHDTVSWYQQALGQGPQFIFQYYEEEERQRGNFPDRFSGHQFPNYSSELNVNALLLGDSALYLCASSLVGQGIGQPQHFGDGTRLSIL.